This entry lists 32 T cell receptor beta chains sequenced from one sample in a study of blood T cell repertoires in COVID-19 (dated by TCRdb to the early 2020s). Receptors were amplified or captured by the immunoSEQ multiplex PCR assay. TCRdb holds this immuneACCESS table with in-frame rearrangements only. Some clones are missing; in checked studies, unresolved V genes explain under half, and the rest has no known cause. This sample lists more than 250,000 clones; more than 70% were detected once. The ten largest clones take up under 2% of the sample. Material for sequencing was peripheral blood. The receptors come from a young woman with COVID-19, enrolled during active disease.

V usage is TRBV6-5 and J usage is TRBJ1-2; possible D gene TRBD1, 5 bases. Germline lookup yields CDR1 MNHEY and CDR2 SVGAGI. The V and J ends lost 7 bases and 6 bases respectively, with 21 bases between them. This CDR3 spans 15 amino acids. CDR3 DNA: TGTGCCAGCACCTCCGCGGGGCCCTTTAGGAATGGCTACACCTTC. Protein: CASTSAGPFRNGYTF.

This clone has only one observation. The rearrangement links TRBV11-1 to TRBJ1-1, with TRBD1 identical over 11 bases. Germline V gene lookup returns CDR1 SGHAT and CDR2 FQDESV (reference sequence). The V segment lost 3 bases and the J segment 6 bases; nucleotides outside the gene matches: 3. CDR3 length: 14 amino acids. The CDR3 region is CASSLGQGDAEAFF. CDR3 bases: TGTGCCAGCAGCTTGGGACAGGGGGATGCTGAAGCTTTCTTT.

Written as DNA, the CDR3 is TGTGCCAGCAGTCATGGGCCGAACAACGAGCAGTACGTC. This translates into CASSHGPNNEQYV. The chain has TRBV5-4 and TRBJ2-7; no firm D call. The germline V gene encodes CDR1 SGHNT and CDR2 YYREEE (reference sequence). With 5 bases removed from V and 5 bases from J, the gap between germline ends came to 14 bases. CDR3 length: 13 residues.

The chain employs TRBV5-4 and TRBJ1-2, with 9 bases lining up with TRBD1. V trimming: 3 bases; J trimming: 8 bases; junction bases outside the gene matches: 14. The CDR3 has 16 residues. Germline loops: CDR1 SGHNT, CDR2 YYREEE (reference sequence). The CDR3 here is CASSSSLGQGLGGYTF. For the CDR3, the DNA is TGTGCCAGCAGCTCTTCTTTGGGACAGGGTTTAGGGGGCTACACCTTC. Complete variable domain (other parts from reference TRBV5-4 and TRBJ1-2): ETGVTQSPTHLIKTRGQQVTLRCSSQSGHNTVSWYQQALGQGPQFIFQYYREEENGRGNFPPRFSGLQFPNYSSELNVNALELDDSALYLCASSSSLGQGLGGYTFGSGTRLTVV.

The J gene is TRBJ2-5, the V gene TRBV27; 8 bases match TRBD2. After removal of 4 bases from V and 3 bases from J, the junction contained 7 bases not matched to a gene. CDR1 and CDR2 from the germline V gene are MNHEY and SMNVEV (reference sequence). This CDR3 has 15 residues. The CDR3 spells CASSSGGLGKETQYF. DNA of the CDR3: TGTGCCAGCAGTTCCGGGGGACTAGGGAAAGAGACCCAGTACTTC.

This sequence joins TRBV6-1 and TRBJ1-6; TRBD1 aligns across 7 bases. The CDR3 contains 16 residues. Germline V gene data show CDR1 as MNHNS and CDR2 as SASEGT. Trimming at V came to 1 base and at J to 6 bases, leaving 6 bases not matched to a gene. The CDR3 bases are TGTGCCAGCAGTGAAGTTGAGGGGGCGCGTAATTCACCCCTCCACTTT. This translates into CASSEVEGARNSPLHF.

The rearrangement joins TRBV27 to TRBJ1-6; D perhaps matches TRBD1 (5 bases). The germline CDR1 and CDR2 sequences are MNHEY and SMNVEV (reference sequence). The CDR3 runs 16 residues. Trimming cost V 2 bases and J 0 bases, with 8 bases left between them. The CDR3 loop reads CASSLGGSSYNSPLHF. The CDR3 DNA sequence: TGTGCCAGCAGTTTAGGGGGGAGCTCCTATAATTCACCCCTCCACTTT.

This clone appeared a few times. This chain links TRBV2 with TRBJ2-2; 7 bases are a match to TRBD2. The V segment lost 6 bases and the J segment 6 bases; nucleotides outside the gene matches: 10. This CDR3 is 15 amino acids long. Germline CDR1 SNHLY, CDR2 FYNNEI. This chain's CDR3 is CASRASAGSAGELFF. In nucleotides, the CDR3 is TGTGCCAGCAGGGCCTCAGCGGGGTCGGCCGGGGAGCTGTTTTTT.

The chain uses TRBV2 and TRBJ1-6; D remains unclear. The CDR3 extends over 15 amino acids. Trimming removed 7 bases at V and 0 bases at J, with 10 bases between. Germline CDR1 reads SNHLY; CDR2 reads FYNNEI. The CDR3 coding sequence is TGTGCCAGCATGATTACAAGCTCCTATAATTCACCCCTCCACTTT. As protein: CASMITSSYNSPLHF.

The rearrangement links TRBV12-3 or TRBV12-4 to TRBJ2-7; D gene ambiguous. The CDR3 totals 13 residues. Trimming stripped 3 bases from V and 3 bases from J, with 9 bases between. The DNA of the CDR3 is TGTGCCAGCAGTTTTACCCACAACTACGAGCAGTACTTC. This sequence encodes CASSFTHNYEQYF.

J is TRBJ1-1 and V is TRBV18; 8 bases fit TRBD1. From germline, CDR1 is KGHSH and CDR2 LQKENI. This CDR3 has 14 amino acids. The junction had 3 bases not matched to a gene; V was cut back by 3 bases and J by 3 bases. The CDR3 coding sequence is TGTGCCAGCTCACCCCAGACAGGGGACACTGAAGCTTTCTTT. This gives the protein CASSPQTGDTEAFF.

The CDR3 coding sequence is TGTGCCAGCAGTCCTCCCGGGGGTCTCGATCAGCCCCAGCATTTT. Residues: CASSPPGGLDQPQHF. The rearrangement uses TRBV2 and TRBJ1-5; weak D call: TRBD1 (5 bases). Per germline, CDR1 SNHLY and CDR2 FYNNEI. This CDR3 has 15 residues. Trimming shortened V by 5 bases and J by 5 bases, and 16 bases separated the two germline ends.

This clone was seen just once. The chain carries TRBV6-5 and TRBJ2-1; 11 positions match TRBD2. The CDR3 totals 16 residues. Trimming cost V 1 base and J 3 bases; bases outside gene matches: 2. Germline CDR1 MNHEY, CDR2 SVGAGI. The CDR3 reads CASSYWGTSGYNEQFF. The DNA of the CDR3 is TGTGCCAGCAGTTACTGGGGGACTAGCGGCTACAATGAGCAGTTCTTC.

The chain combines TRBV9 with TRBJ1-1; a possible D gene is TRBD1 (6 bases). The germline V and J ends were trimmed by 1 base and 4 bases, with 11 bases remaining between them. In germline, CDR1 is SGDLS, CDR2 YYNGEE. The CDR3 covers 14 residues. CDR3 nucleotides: TGTGCCAGCAGCGTACAGCGGGGGGCCACTGAAGCTTTCTTT. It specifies CASSVQRGATEAFF. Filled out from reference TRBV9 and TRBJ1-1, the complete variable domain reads DSGVTQTPKHLITATGQRVTLRCSPRSGDLSVYWYQQSLDQGLQFLIQYYNGEERAKGNILERFSAQQFPDLHSELNLSSLELGDSALYFCASSVQRGATEAFFGQGTRLTVV.

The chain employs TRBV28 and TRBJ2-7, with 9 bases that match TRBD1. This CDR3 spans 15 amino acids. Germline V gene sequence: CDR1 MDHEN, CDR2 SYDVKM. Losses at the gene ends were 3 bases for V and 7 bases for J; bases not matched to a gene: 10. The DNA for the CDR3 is TGTGCCAGCAGTTTTGCTTCACAGGGGGCGCGAGAGCAGTACGTC. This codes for CASSFASQGAREQYV.

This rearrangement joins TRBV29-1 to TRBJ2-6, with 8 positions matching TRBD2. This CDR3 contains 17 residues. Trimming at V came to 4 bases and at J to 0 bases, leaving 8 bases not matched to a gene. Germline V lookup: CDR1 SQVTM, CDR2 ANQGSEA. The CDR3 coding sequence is TGCAGCGTTGCGTCGGGGGGGCGAACCTCTGGGGCCAACGTCCTGACTTTC. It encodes CSVASGGRTSGANVLTF.

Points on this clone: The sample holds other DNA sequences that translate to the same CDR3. The CDR3 here is CATSEQDRDEKLFF. The DNA of the CDR3 is TGTGCCACCAGCGAACAGGACAGAGATGAAAAACTGTTTTTT. The V and J genes are TRBV24-1 and TRBJ1-4, with a weak D call TRBD1 (6 bases). The CDR3 sequence is 14 residues long. Trimming stripped 7 bases from V and 6 bases from J, with 14 bases between. Germline CDR1 reads KGHDR; CDR2 reads SFDVKD.

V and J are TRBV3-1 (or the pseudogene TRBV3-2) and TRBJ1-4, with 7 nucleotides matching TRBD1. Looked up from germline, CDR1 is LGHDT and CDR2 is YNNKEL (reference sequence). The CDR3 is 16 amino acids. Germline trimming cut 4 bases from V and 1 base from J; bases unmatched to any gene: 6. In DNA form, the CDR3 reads TGTGCCAGCAGCCGGGGACAGACAATAACTAATGAAAAACTGTTTTTT. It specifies CASSRGQTITNEKLFF.

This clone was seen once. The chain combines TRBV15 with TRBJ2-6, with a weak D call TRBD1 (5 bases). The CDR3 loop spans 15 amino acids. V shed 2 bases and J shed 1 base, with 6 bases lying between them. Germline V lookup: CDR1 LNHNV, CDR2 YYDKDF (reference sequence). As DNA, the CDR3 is TGTGCCACCAGCAGATCAGGGTCTGGGGCCAACGTCCTGACTTTC. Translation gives CATSRSGSGANVLTF.

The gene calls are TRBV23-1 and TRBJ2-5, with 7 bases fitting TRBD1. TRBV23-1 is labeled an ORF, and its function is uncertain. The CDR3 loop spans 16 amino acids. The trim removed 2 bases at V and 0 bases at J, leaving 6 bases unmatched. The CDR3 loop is CASSQPNGTDQETQYF. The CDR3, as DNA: TGCGCCAGCAGTCAACCAAATGGGACAGACCAAGAGACCCAGTACTTC.

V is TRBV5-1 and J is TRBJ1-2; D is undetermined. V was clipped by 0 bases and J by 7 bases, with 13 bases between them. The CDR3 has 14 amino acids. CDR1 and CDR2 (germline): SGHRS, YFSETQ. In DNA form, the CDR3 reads TGCGCCAGCAGCTTGGAATTGATCTCGGGTGGCTACACCTTC. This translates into CASSLELISGGYTF. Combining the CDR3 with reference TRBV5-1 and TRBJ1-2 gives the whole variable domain KAGVTQTPRYLIKTRGQQVTLSCSPISGHRSVSWYQQTPGQGLQFLFEYFSETQRNKGNFPGRFSGRQFSNSRSEMNVSTLELGDSALYLCASSLELISGGYTFGSGTRLTVV.

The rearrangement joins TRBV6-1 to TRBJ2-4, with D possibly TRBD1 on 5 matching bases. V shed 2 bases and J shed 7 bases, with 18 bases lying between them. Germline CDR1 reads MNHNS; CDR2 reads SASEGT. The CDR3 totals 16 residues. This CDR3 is CASSELSTVTRNIQYF. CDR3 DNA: TGTGCCAGCAGTGAACTTTCGACAGTAACGAGGAACATTCAGTACTTC.

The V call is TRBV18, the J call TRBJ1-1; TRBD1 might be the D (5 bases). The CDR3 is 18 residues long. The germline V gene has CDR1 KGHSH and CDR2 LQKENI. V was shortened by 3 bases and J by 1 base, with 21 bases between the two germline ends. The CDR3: CASSPFIPGRGTNTEAFF. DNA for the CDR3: TGTGCCAGCTCACCGTTTATTCCGGGGCGGGGGACGAACACTGAAGCTTTCTTT.

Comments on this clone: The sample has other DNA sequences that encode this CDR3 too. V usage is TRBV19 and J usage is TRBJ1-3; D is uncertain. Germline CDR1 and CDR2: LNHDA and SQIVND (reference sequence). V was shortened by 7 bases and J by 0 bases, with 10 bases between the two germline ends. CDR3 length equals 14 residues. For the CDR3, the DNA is TGTGCCAGTACCGACCGGAGCTCTGGAAACACCATATATTTT. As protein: CASTDRSSGNTIYF.

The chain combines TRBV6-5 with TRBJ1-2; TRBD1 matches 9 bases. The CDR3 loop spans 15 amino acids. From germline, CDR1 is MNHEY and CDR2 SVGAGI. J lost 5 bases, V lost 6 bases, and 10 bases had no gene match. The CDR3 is CASRLQGARFYGYTF. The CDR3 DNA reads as TGTGCCAGCAGACTACAGGGGGCACGCTTTTATGGCTACACCTTC.

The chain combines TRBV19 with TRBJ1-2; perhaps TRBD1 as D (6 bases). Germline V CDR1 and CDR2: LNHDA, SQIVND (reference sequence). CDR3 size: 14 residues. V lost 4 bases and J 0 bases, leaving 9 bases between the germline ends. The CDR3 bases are TGTGCCAGTAGTAAAGGGGGATCTAACTATGGCTACACCTTC. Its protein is CASSKGGSNYGYTF. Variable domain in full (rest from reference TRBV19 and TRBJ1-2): DGGITQSPKYLFRKEGQNVTLSCEQNLNHDAMYWYRQDPGQGLRLIYYSQIVNDFQKGDIAEGYSVSREKKESFPLTVTSAQKNPTAFYLCASSKGGSNYGYTFGSGTRLTVV.

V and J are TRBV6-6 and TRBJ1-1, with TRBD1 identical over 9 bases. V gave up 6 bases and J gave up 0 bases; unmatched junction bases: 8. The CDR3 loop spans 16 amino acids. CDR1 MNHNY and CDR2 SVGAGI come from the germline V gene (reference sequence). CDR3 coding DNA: TGTGCCAGCAGGGGGGAAACAGGGGGCTTGAACACTGAAGCTTTCTTT. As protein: CASRGETGGLNTEAFF.

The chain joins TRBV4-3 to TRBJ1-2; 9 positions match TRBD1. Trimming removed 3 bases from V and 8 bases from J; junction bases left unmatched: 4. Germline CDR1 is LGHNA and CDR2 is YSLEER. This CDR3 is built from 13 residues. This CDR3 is CASSQTGGGGYTF. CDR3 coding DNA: TGCGCCAGCAGCCAGACAGGGGGGGGAGGCTACACCTTC.

CDR3 loop: CASSLGPDQETQYF. The CDR3, as DNA: TGCGCCAGCAGCTTGGGTCCCGACCAAGAGACCCAGTACTTC. The chain combines TRBV5-1 with TRBJ2-5; D is unclear. The length of the CDR3 is 14 residues. Looked up from germline, CDR1 is SGHRS and CDR2 is YFSETQ. Deletions cut 0 bases from V and 0 bases from J, with 6 bases between.

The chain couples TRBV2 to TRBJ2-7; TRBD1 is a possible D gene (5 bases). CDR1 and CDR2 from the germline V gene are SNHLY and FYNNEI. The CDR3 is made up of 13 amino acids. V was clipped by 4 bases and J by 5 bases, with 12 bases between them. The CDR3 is CASSGQFADEQYV. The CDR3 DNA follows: TGTGCCAGCAGTGGACAGTTCGCCGACGAGCAGTACGTC.

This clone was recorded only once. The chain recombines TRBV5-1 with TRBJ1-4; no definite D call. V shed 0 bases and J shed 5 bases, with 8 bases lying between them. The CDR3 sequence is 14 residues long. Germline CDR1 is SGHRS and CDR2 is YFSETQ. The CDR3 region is CASSLVTGNEKLFF. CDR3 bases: TGCGCCAGCAGCTTGGTTACGGGGAATGAAAAACTGTTTTTT.

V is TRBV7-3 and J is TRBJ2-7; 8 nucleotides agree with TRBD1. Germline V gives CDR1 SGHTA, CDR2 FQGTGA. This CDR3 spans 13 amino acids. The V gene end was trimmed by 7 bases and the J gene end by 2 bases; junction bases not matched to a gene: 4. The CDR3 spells CASTLDRAYEQYF. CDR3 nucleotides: TGTGCCAGCACCTTGGACAGGGCCTACGAGCAGTACTTC.